Listed here are 10 T cell receptor beta chains from one sample, sequenced in a study of T-cell reconstitution after alpha-beta-depleted transplantation in children. The TCRbeta library incorporated unique molecular identifiers. TCRdb used MiXCR to reprocess the PCR reads, holding one entry per CDR3 protein. Altogether approximately 270,000 distinct CDR3 sequences are present, about 24% being singletons, with the ten largest covering around 4.8%. The sequencing here drew on PBMCs, mostly from graft donor cells, taken 360 days after TCRalphabeta/CD19-depleted stem cell transplant. These receptors originate from a female patient aged 2 to 10 who had a stem cell transplant for congenital amegakaryocytic thrombocytopenia, so the T cells may come from the graft donor.

There are a few counts of this clonotype. CDR3 coding DNA: TGCGCCAGCAGCTTGGTGCTAGCGGGGCCTGAAGAGACCCAGTACTTC. It encodes CASSLVLAGPEETQYF. This chain connects TRBV5-1 to TRBJ2-5; TRBD2 matches 9 bases. The CDR3 contains 16 residues. The ends lost 0 bases at V and 3 bases at J; junction bases unmatched: 6. Germline CDR1 SGHRS, CDR2 YFSETQ. Together with reference TRBV5-1 and TRBJ2-5, the CDR3 gives the full variable domain: KAGVTQTPRYLIKTRGQQVTLSCSPISGHRSVSWYQQTPGQGLQFLFEYFSETQRNKGNFPGRFSGRQFSNSRSEMNVSTLELGDSALYLCASSLVLAGPEETQYFGPGTRLLVL.

V gene TRBV4-1 combines with J gene TRBJ2-3; 7 nucleotides agree with TRBD1. CDR3 length equals 19 residues. The germline CDR1 and CDR2 sequences are MGHRA and YSYEKL. Germline trimming cut 4 bases from V and 0 bases from J; bases unmatched to any gene: 16. CDR3 loop: CASSPASGTVFSSTDTQYF. CDR3 DNA: TGCGCCAGCAGCCCAGCATCCGGGACAGTGTTTTCTAGCACAGATACGCAGTATTTT.

This chain links TRBV7-9 with TRBJ1-1, with D possibly being TRBD1 (5 bases). The CDR3 totals 13 residues. CDR1 and CDR2 from the germline V gene are SEHNR and FQNEAQ (reference sequence). The germline V and J ends were trimmed by 5 bases and 7 bases, with 14 bases remaining between them. CDR3 sequence (DNA): TGTGCCAGCAGCGACACAGGAGCTAGTGAAGCTTTCTTT. The encoded protein is CASSDTGASEAFF.

This clonotype was seen only a few times. This chain joins TRBV20-1 and TRBJ2-3; 9 positions match TRBD2. J was trimmed by 6 bases and V by 3 bases; bases with no gene match: 7. The germline V gene has CDR1 DFQATT and CDR2 SNEGSKA (reference sequence). The CDR3 runs 14 residues. The CDR3 DNA sequence: TGCAGTGCTAGGCACCTAGCGGGGAGGGATACGCAGTATTTT. Translating it yields CSARHLAGRDTQYF.

The V and J genes are TRBV5-1 and TRBJ2-1, with 10 bases lining up with TRBD2. From germline, CDR1 is SGHRS and CDR2 YFSETQ. V shed 2 bases, J shed 7 bases, and the junction held 6 bases outside the gene matches. The CDR3 loop spans 15 amino acids. The CDR3 nucleotides read TGCGCCAGCAGCTTACGAGCGGGAGGGCAGAATGAGCAGTTCTTC. Its protein product is CASSLRAGGQNEQFF.

The CDR3 nucleotides read TGCGCCAGCAGCCAACGGGGAGCAGAGGACCTCTCCTACGAGCAGTACTTC. Protein product: CASSQRGAEDLSYEQYF. V usage is TRBV4-1 and J usage is TRBJ2-7; TRBD2 is a possible D gene (5 bases). The CDR3 runs 17 residues. The germline V gene has CDR1 MGHRA and CDR2 YSYEKL. V lost 2 bases and J lost 0, with 17 bases in between.

This clonotype was seen a handful of times. V is TRBV4-1 and J is TRBJ2-1; 8 bases map to TRBD1. V gave up 0 bases and J gave up 16 bases; unmatched junction bases: 8. The germline CDR1 and CDR2 sequences are MGHRA and YSYEKL. This CDR3 spans 13 amino acids. The CDR3 DNA reads as TGCGCCAGCAGCCAAGAAAGGACAGGGATTAATTTCTTC. It specifies CASSQERTGINFF.

This clonotype was seen ten or more times. This rearrangement joins TRBV2 to TRBJ1-1; possibly TRBD1 for D (5 bases). The CDR3 contains 17 residues. Germline CDR1 SNHLY, CDR2 FYNNEI. V dropped 1 base and J dropped 7 bases, with 22 bases sitting between them. The CDR3: CASSEDGNWGGSLEAFF. CDR3 DNA: TGTGCCAGCAGTGAAGACGGTAATTGGGGCGGATCGCTTGAAGCTTTCTTT. Drawing the rest from reference TRBV2 and TRBJ1-1, the complete variable domain is EPEVTQTPSHQVTQMGQEVILRCVPISNHLYFYWYRQILGQKVEFLVSFYNNEISEKSEIFDDQFSVERPDGSNFTLKIRSTKLEDSAMYFCASSEDGNWGGSLEAFFGQGTRLTVV.

This clonotype was detected only a few times. V gene TRBV6-1 combines with J gene TRBJ1-6; TRBD1 might be the D (5 bases). The germline CDR1 and CDR2 sequences are MNHNS and SASEGT. The CDR3 totals 13 residues. Trimming left V 4 bases short and J 14 bases short, with 15 bases between. The CDR3 DNA reads as TGTGCCAGCAGTGGACAGCCTGGTTGGTCCCTCCACTTT. It codes for CASSGQPGWSLHF.

This clonotype was seen a few times. The chain carries TRBV3-1 and TRBJ2-1; 7 bases are a match to TRBD2. The length of the CDR3 is 15 residues. The V and J ends lost 1 base and 11 bases, in that order; junction bases with no gene match: 11. Germline assignment: CDR1 LGHDT and CDR2 YNNKEL (reference sequence). The CDR3 DNA sequence: TGTGCCAGCAGCCAAGTCAGGACTAGGCTAACCAAGCAGTTCTTC. Amino acids: CASSQVRTRLTKQFF.